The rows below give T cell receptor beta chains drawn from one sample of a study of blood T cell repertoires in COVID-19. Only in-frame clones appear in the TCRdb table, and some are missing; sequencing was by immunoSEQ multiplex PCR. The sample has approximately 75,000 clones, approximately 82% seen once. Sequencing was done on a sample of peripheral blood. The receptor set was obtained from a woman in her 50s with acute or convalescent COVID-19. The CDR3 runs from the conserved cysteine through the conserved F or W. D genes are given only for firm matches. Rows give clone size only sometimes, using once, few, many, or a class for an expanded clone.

CDR3: CASSQGNEQFF
DNA: TGTGCCAGCAGCCAGGGCAATGAGCAGTTCTTC
size: .
V: TRBV7-3
D: .
J: TRBJ2-1

CDR3: CASSTGRSGNTYNEQFF
DNA: TGTGCCAGCAGCACCGGGCGTAGCGGGAACACCTACAATGAGCAGTTCTTC
size: once
V: TRBV5-4
D: TRBD2
J: TRBJ2-1

CDR3: CASTIKAGGASHQPQHF
DNA: TGTGCCAGTACCATAAAGGCGGGGGGCGCGAGTCATCAGCCCCAGCATTTT
size: .
V: TRBV19
D: .
J: TRBJ1-5

CDR3: CASSQGFSGGSQETQYF
DNA: TGTGCCAGCAGCCAAGGGTTCAGCGGGGGATCCCAAGAGACCCAGTACTTC
size: .
V: TRBV3-1/TRBV3-2
D: TRBD2
J: TRBJ2-5

CDR3: CASVGGTEAFF
DNA: TGTGCCAGCGTAGGGGGCACTGAAGCTTTCTTT
size: .
V: TRBV6-5
D: .
J: TRBJ1-1

CDR3: CASRRRDNGYTF
DNA: TGTGCAAGTCGCCGCAGGGACAATGGCTACACCTTC
size: .
V: TRBV12-2
D: .
J: TRBJ1-2

CDR3: CASSIEEGRLYGYTF
DNA: TGTGCCAGTAGTATAGAGGAGGGGCGGCTCTATGGCTACACCTTC
size: few
V: TRBV19
D: .
J: TRBJ1-2

CDR3: CASSSTLFTGTSGGREQFF
DNA: TGTGCCAGCAGTTCGACCCTCTTTACCGGGACTAGCGGCGGAAGGGAGCAGTTCTTC
size: once
V: TRBV28
D: TRBD2
J: TRBJ2-1

CDR3: CASSLDRYGYTF
DNA: TGTGCCAGCAGTTTGGACAGATATGGCTACACCTTC
size: .
V: TRBV6-5
D: .
J: TRBJ1-2

CDR3: CASIVTGGPDTGELFF
DNA: TGTGCCAGCATCGTTACGGGAGGCCCTGACACCGGGGAGCTGTTTTTT
size: .
V: TRBV2
D: TRBD2
J: TRBJ2-2

CDR3: CASSQVPYNEQFF
DNA: TGCGCCAGCAGCCAAGTTCCTTACAATGAGCAGTTCTTC
size: .
V: TRBV4-1
D: .
J: TRBJ2-1

CDR3: CASSDRGNQPQHF
DNA: TGTGCCAGCAGCGACCGGGGAAATCAGCCCCAGCATTTT
size: .
V: TRBV7-2
D: .
J: TRBJ1-5

CDR3: CASSLGLIANYGYTF
DNA: TGTGCCAGCAGCTTAGGACTTATAGCTAACTATGGCTACACCTTC
size: .
V: TRBV5-6
D: .
J: TRBJ1-2

CDR3: CASSPIRGDSPLHF
DNA: TGTGCCAGCTCACCAATCCGGGGTGATTCACCCCTCCACTTT
size: .
V: TRBV18
D: .
J: TRBJ1-6

CDR3: CASSFDITEAFF
DNA: TGCGCCAGCAGCTTCGACATTACTGAAGCTTTCTTT
size: .
V: TRBV5-1
D: .
J: TRBJ1-1

CDR3: CASTRGGGLDDTGELFF
DNA: TGTGCCAGCACCCGCGGGGGGGGGCTAGACGACACCGGGGAGCTGTTTTTT
size: .
V: TRBV2
D: TRBD2
J: TRBJ2-2

CDR3: CASSLQMNTEAFF
DNA: TGTGCCAGCAGCTTACAAATGAACACTGAAGCTTTCTTT
size: .
V: TRBV7-3
D: .
J: TRBJ1-1

CDR3: CASTPPGQPQHF
DNA: TGTGCCAGCACCCCCCCAGGTCAGCCCCAGCATTTT
size: once
V: TRBV28
D: .
J: TRBJ1-5

CDR3: CASRWGQKYEQYF
DNA: TGTGCCAGCAGGTGGGGACAGAAGTACGAGCAGTACTTC
size: .
V: TRBV12-3/TRBV12-4
D: TRBD1
J: TRBJ2-7

CDR3: CATNNYNEQFF
DNA: TGTGCCACCAACAACTACAATGAGCAGTTCTTC
size: .
V: TRBV2
D: .
J: TRBJ2-1

CDR3: CAGDRENYNEQFF
DNA: TGTGCCGGAGACAGGGAGAACTACAATGAGCAGTTCTTC
size: .
V: TRBV30
D: TRBD1
J: TRBJ2-1

CDR3: CASRRGQGDGYTF
DNA: TGCGCCAGCAGGAGGGGGCAGGGTGACGGCTACACCTTC
size: .
V: TRBV10-2
D: TRBD1
J: TRBJ1-2

CDR3: CASSQTRGYSNQPQHF
DNA: TGTGCCAGCAGCCAGACCCGGGGATATAGCAATCAGCCCCAGCATTTT
size: once
V: TRBV28
D: .
J: TRBJ1-5

CDR3: CASLKTSGVTIVSTDTQYF
DNA: TGTGCCAGTCTAAAGACTAGCGGGGTAACAATCGTTAGCACAGATACGCAGTATTTT
size: .
V: TRBV27
D: TRBD2
J: TRBJ2-3

CDR3: CASSLPLGQISTDTQYF
DNA: TGCGCCAGCAGCTTACCTTTGGGACAGATTAGCACAGATACGCAGTATTTT
size: .
V: TRBV5-1
D: TRBD1
J: TRBJ2-3

CDR3: CATDRGDYNEQFF
DNA: TGTGCCACCGACCGGGGTGACTACAATGAGCAGTTCTTC
size: .
V: TRBV24-1
D: .
J: TRBJ2-1

CDR3: CASSQAWTGGGYTF
DNA: TGTGCCAGCAGCCAAGCCTGGACAGGGGGCGGCTACACCTTC
size: .
V: TRBV3-1/TRBV3-2
D: TRBD1
J: TRBJ1-2

CDR3: CASTRGQGFDTQYF
DNA: TGTGCCAGCACCCGCGGACAGGGTTTCGATACGCAGTATTTT
size: .
V: TRBV11-2
D: TRBD1
J: TRBJ2-3

CDR3: CASSSGGGPLSYEQYF
DNA: TGTGCCAGCAGCTCCGGGGGGGGTCCCCTCTCCTACGAGCAGTACTTC
size: .
V: TRBV5-4
D: TRBD2
J: TRBJ2-7

CDR3: CASSKTSGRYNEQFF
DNA: TGTGCCAGCAGTAAAACTAGCGGGCGTTACAATGAGCAGTTCTTC
size: .
V: TRBV7-9
D: TRBD2
J: TRBJ2-1

CDR3: CSVRSMRGSTDTQYF
DNA: TGCAGCGTTAGGTCAATGCGGGGGAGCACAGATACGCAGTATTTT
size: .
V: TRBV29-1
D: TRBD2
J: TRBJ2-3

CDR3: CASSPRAGGTEAFF
DNA: TGTGCCAGCAGCCCCCGGGCGGGTGGCACTGAAGCTTTCTTT
size: .
V: TRBV7-9
D: .
J: TRBJ1-1

CDR3: CASSTGGWASGNTIYF
DNA: TGTGCCAGCAGCACGGGGGGTTGGGCCTCTGGAAACACCATATATTTT
size: .
V: TRBV5-6
D: .
J: TRBJ1-3

CDR3: CASSSLQANEQFF
DNA: TGTGCCAGCAGCTCTCTACAGGCGAATGAGCAGTTCTTC
size: .
V: TRBV7-3
D: .
J: TRBJ2-1

CDR3: CASSVSIGVAGDEQFF
DNA: TGTGCCAGCAGCGTATCTATAGGAGTAGCGGGAGATGAGCAGTTCTTC
size: .
V: TRBV9
D: TRBD2
J: TRBJ2-1

CDR3: CASSSQRDTEAFF
DNA: TGTGCCAGCTCAAGCCAGCGGGACACTGAAGCTTTCTTT
size: .
V: TRBV18
D: .
J: TRBJ1-1

CDR3: CASSFRVATEAFF
DNA: TGCGCCAGCAGCTTCAGGGTCGCCACTGAAGCTTTCTTT
size: .
V: TRBV5-1
D: .
J: TRBJ1-1

CDR3: CASSVRQGSSDSYNEQFF
DNA: TGTGCCAGCAGCGTCCGACAGGGGAGTAGCGACTCCTACAATGAGCAGTTCTTC
size: .
V: TRBV9
D: TRBD1
J: TRBJ2-1

CDR3: CASSLIRGKGSETQYF
DNA: TGTGCCAGCAGCTTAATAAGAGGAAAGGGGTCGGAGACCCAGTACTTC
size: .
V: TRBV11-2
D: .
J: TRBJ2-5

CDR3: CASSKPSGRSPPTRTQYF
DNA: TGTGCCAGCAGCAAACCTAGCGGGAGGTCCCCCCCCACTAGGACCCAGTACTTC
size: .
V: TRBV21-1
D: .
J: TRBJ2-5

CDR3: CASSFYPGGELFF
DNA: TGTGCCAGCAGTTTCTATCCGGGGGGGGAGCTGTTTTTT
size: .
V: TRBV27
D: .
J: TRBJ2-2

CDR3: CASSQDLLGTATEAFF
DNA: TGCGCCAGCAGCCAAGATCTTTTAGGGACAGCGACTGAAGCTTTCTTT
size: .
V: TRBV4-1
D: TRBD1
J: TRBJ1-1

CDR3: CASSPWRGGGDNEQFF
DNA: TGCGCCAGCAGCCCGTGGCGGGGGGGCGGGGACAATGAGCAGTTCTTC
size: .
V: TRBV5-1
D: TRBD2
J: TRBJ2-1

CDR3: CASSQDNRKGASYEQYF
DNA: TGTGCCAGCAGCCAAGATAATCGTAAGGGGGCTTCCTACGAGCAGTACTTC
size: .
V: TRBV14
D: TRBD1
J: TRBJ2-7

CDR3: CASSLRWREWGTDTQYF
DNA: TGTGCCAGCAGTTTAAGGTGGCGGGAGTGGGGCACAGATACGCAGTATTTT
size: .
V: TRBV27
D: TRBD2
J: TRBJ2-3

CDR3: CASRATSGSRRQFF
DNA: TGTGCCAGCAGGGCGACTAGCGGGAGCCGGAGGCAGTTCTTC
size: .
V: TRBV27
D: TRBD2
J: TRBJ2-1

CDR3: CASSPGPRGSETQYF
DNA: TGTGCCAGCAGCCCAGGGCCACGGGGGTCGGAGACCCAGTACTTC
size: once
V: TRBV9
D: .
J: TRBJ2-5